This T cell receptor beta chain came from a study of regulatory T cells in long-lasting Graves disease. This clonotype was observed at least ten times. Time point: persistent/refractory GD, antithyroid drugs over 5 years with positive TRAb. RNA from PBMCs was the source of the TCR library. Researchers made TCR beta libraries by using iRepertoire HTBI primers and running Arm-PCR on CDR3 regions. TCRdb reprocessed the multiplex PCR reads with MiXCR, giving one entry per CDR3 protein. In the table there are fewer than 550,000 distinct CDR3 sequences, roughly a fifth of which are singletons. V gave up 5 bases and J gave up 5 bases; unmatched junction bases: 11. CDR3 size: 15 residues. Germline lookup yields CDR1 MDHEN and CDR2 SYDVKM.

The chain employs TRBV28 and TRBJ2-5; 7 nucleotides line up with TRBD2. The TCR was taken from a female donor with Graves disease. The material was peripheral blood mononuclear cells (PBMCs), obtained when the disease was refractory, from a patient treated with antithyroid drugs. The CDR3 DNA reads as TGTGCCAGCAGTCCCTCGGGGGGACGGAGGGAGACCCAGTACTTC. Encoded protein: CASSPSGGRRETQYF.